These 2 T cell receptor beta chains were sequenced from one sample in a study of shared clonotypes between healthy human individuals (dated by TCRdb to the early 2020s). The receptor library was made with the immunoSEQ multiplex PCR assay. Imported from immuneACCESS, the table was reduced by TCRdb to in-frame sequences with V and J called. These copies leave out some clones; in studies compared against another copy, an unresolved V gene accounts for under half, and the cause of the remainder is not known. This sample has about 2 million clones in its table, and 90% to 95% of those were observed once. More than 0.1% of the sample is held by the ten biggest clonotypes. Sequencing was done on a sample of naive CD4+ T cells sorted from blood. Sample cell subset or site, as interpreted from the label and publication: CD45RA+ positively selected. These receptors all stem from a man aged 18 to 30 in good health.

The rearrangement joins TRBV6-1 to TRBJ1-1; D is undetermined. The CDR3 length is 14 residues. CDR1 MNHNS and CDR2 SASEGT come from the germline V gene. The V end lost 1 base, the J end lost 4 bases, and 10 bases lay between the germline ends. The CDR3 sequence: CASSEDRASTEAFF. DNA for the CDR3: TGTGCCAGCAGTGAAGATAGGGCTTCCACTGAAGCTTTCTTT.

The chain uses TRBV25-1 and TRBJ1-1, with 9 bases identical to TRBD1. The CDR3 has 15 amino acids. CDR1 is MGHDK, CDR2 SYGVNS, per germline. Losses at the gene ends were 1 base for V and 5 bases for J; bases not matched to a gene: 5. CDR3 in DNA: TGTGCCAGCAGTGAATCGGGACAGGGACGGACTGAAGCTTTCTTT. Amino acids: CASSESGQGRTEAFF.